One and the same sample provided the 15 T cell receptor beta chains below, sequenced in a study of blood T cell repertoires in COVID-19. Clones were sequenced by immunoSEQ multiplex PCR, and TCRdb holds only the in-frame ones, with some missing. Among 170,000 or so clones listed, around nine tenths were seen once. Sequencing input: peripheral blood. These receptors were obtained from a woman aged 18-35 years who had recovered from COVID-19.

The chain links TRBV5-1 to TRBJ2-7; 9 nucleotides line up with TRBD1. J lost 4 bases, V lost 6 bases, and 14 bases had no gene match. CDR1 is SGHRS and CDR2 is YFSETQ in the germline V gene. The CDR3 is 16 residues long. CDR3 residues: CASTSDPGQGHYEQYF. The CDR3, as DNA: TGCGCCAGCACCTCCGACCCGGGACAGGGTCATTACGAGCAGTACTTC.

V and J are TRBV5-1 and TRBJ2-2; a weak D match, TRBD1 (5 bases). Germline V gene sequence: CDR1 SGHRS, CDR2 YFSETQ. V lost 0 bases and J lost 2, with 11 bases in between. This CDR3 spans 16 amino acids. This CDR3 is CASSLESGINTGELFF. The CDR3 DNA reads TGCGCCAGCAGCTTGGAGTCAGGGATTAACACCGGGGAGCTGTTTTTT.

The chain carries TRBV27 and TRBJ2-7; D perhaps matches TRBD2 (6 bases). Trimming took off 5 bases at V and 1 base at J, with 12 bases between the two ends. This CDR3 is 14 amino acids long. CDR1 MNHEY and CDR2 SMNVEV come from the germline V gene (reference sequence). The CDR3 DNA reads as TGTGCCAGCAGTGCGTACGGGAGATCCTACGAGCAGTACTTC. Amino acid sequence: CASSAYGRSYEQYF.

In DNA, the CDR3 is TGTGCCAGCAGCTACGACAGGGGCCTAATCAATGAGCAGTTCTTC. Amino acids: CASSYDRGLINEQFF. The V call is TRBV3-1 (or the pseudogene TRBV3-2), the J call TRBJ2-1; the match to TRBD1 covers 8 bases. Trimming took 5 bases from V and 6 from J; bases not matched to a gene: 9. The CDR3 contains 15 residues. Germline CDR1 is LGHDT and CDR2 is YNNKEL (reference sequence).

The rearrangement uses TRBV9 and TRBJ1-3, with D hard to call. The germline V gene encodes CDR1 SGDLS and CDR2 YYNGEE. The CDR3 contains 15 residues. V was trimmed by 0 bases and J by 0 bases, leaving 7 bases between them. CDR3 DNA: TGTGCCAGCAGCGTAGATCCTTTCTCTGGAAACACCATATATTTT. Translated: CASSVDPFSGNTIYF.

This rearrangement joins TRBV6-5 to TRBJ2-1; TRBD1 aligns across 7 bases. The CDR3 covers 15 residues. V trimming: 3 bases; J trimming: 6 bases; junction bases outside the gene matches: 8. Per the germline V gene, CDR1 is MNHEY and CDR2 is SVGAGI. For the CDR3, the DNA is TGTGCCAGCAGTTATCGACAGGGACGTCGCAATGAGCAGTTCTTC. Protein: CASSYRQGRRNEQFF.

V usage is TRBV6-5 and J usage is TRBJ2-5; the D is unclear. Trimming pared 0 bases from V and 1 base from J, leaving 6 bases between. Germline assignment: CDR1 MNHEY and CDR2 SVGAGI. The CDR3 runs to 14 residues. The CDR3 protein is CASSYSHSQETQYF. CDR3 nucleotide sequence: TGTGCCAGCAGTTACTCACACAGCCAAGAGACCCAGTACTTC.

The V call is TRBV24-1, the J call TRBJ2-5; tentatively, D is TRBD2 (6 bases). V was cut by 3 bases and J by 5 bases, with 9 bases left in between. Germline CDR1 reads KGHDR; CDR2 reads SFDVKD. The CDR3 runs to 13 residues. CDR3 region: CATSDAGGETQYF. The CDR3 DNA is TGTGCCACCAGTGATGCCGGAGGGGAGACCCAGTACTTC.

V is TRBV7-2 and J is TRBJ2-5; D gene uncertain. The CDR3 totals 13 residues. Germline CDR1 SGHTA, CDR2 FQGNSA. V lost 2 bases and J lost 1, with 5 bases in between. For the CDR3, the DNA is TGTGCCAGCAGCTTACTCTTCCAAGAGACCCAGTACTTC. Translated, it gives CASSLLFQETQYF.

This rearrangement joins TRBV6-5 to TRBJ1-1; 7 nucleotides line up with TRBD1. There are 14 residues in the CDR3. In germline, CDR1 is MNHEY, CDR2 SVGAGI. V gave up 2 bases and J gave up 1 base; unmatched junction bases: 1. CDR3 nucleotide sequence: TGTGCCAGCAGTTACGGACAGGCGAACACTGAAGCTTTCTTT. Translating it yields CASSYGQANTEAFF.

V gene TRBV5-4 combines with J gene TRBJ1-6, with D possibly being TRBD1 (6 bases). This CDR3 has 15 residues. V was shortened by 4 bases and J by 9 bases, with 17 bases between the two germline ends. The germline V gene has CDR1 SGHNT and CDR2 YYREEE (reference sequence). This chain's CDR3 is CASSPGGGRASPLHF. The CDR3 coding sequence is TGTGCCAGCAGCCCTGGGGGCGGACGCGCTTCACCCCTCCACTTT.

The chain recombines TRBV29-1 with TRBJ1-3; possible D gene TRBD1, 5 bases. V shed 5 bases and J shed 0 bases, with 8 bases lying between them. This CDR3 spans 13 amino acids. CDR1 and CDR2 from the germline V gene are SQVTM and ANQGSEA. CDR3 sequence: CSVSRVSGNTIYF. In DNA, the CDR3 is TGCAGCGTTTCCAGGGTCTCTGGAAACACCATATATTTT.

The J gene is TRBJ1-1, the V gene TRBV10-1; 8 bases are shared with TRBD1. The CDR3 contains 15 residues. With V trimmed by 0 bases and J by 5 bases, 5 bases remained unmatched. Germline V gene lookup returns CDR1 WNHNN and CDR2 SYGVQD (reference sequence). CDR3 sequence: CASSESGQGGTEAFF. CDR3 sequence (DNA): TGCGCCAGCAGTGAGTCAGGACAGGGAGGGACTGAAGCTTTCTTT.

The chain joins TRBV7-2 to TRBJ1-2; D is uncertain. V was cut by 5 bases and J by 1 base, with 14 bases left in between. CDR1 is SGHTA, CDR2 FQGNSA, per germline. The CDR3 runs 15 residues. This chain's CDR3 is CASSPPGWFNYGYTF. The DNA for the CDR3 is TGTGCCAGCAGCCCCCCGGGGTGGTTTAACTATGGCTACACCTTC.

This clone appeared a single time. This rearrangement joins TRBV11-2 to TRBJ2-1; 7 nucleotides line up with TRBD1. J lost 5 bases, V lost 5 bases, and 3 bases had no gene match. Germline V gene lookup returns CDR1 SGHAT and CDR2 FQNNGV. This CDR3 comprises 13 residues. The CDR3 loop is CASSLDRNNEQFF. The CDR3 coding sequence is TGTGCCAGCAGCCTGGACAGGAACAATGAGCAGTTCTTC.